The clone carrying this T cell receptor (beta chain) was counted many times. A Seattle source enrolled patients during active infection and followed them longitudinally. Libraries were prepared by immunoSEQ multiplex PCR; TCRdb keeps only in-frame clonotypes and omits some of them. The sample has 180,000 or so clones, approximately 87% seen once. The data were obtained in a study of blood T cell repertoires in COVID-19. Study-level information: The cDNA or gDNA used as material had been derived from T cells, B-cell-depleted T cells, or PBMCs.

The length of the CDR3 is 15 residues. Germline CDR1 and CDR2: SEHNR and FQNEAQ (reference sequence). V lost 5 bases, J lost 2 bases, and 5 bases stayed unmatched. The V call is TRBV7-9, the J call TRBJ2-3; 9 bases are a match to TRBD2. This TCR was recovered from a person aged 65 to 85 with COVID-19, enrolled during active disease. Sequences were obtained from peripheral blood. In nucleotides, the CDR3 is TGTGCCAGCAGCACCTTAGCGGGAGACACAGATACGCAGTATTTT. Protein product: CASSTLAGDTDTQYF.